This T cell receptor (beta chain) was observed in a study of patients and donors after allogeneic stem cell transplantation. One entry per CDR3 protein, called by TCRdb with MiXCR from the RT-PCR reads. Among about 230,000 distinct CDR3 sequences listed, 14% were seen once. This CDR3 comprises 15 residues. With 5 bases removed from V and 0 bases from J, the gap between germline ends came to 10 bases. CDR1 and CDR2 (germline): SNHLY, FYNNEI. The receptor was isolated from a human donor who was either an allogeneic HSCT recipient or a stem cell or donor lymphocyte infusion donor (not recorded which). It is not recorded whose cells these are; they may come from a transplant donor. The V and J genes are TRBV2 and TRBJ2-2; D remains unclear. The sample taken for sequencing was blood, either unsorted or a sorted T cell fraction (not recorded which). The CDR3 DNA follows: TGTGCCAGCAGTCGGACCGCTACGAACACCGGGGAGCTGTTTTTT. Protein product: CASSRTATNTGELFF.